The rows below give T cell receptor beta chains drawn from one sample of a study of beta chain features in type 1 diabetes. Clones were read by immunoSEQ multiplex PCR, and TCRdb kept only the in-frame ones, dropping some. The table lists hundreds of thousands of clones, around 15% of them singletons. Sequencing was done on a sample of naive CD4+ T cells from blood. Receptor source: a man aged 18 to 30 with type 1 diabetes. Each CDR3 is given without its conserved first and last residue. Fields, in order: V gene, CDR3 protein.

V: TRBV29-1; CDR3: SASSGLGLNTDTQY
V: TRBV29-1; CDR3: SVREGGSSYEQY
V: TRBV30; CDR3: AWSAGGYSNQPQH
V: TRBV7-6; CDR3: ASSPRTVNGELF
V: TRBV6-1; CDR3: ASRGKSSYEQY
V: TRBV10-3; CDR3: ASAQGMNTEAF
V: TRBV7-9; CDR3: ASSKNLGMNTGELF
V: TRBV5-6; CDR3: ASRGGQGNRGYT
V: TRBV5-4; CDR3: ASSLVDLGEQY
V: TRBV25-1; CDR3: ASSPGRSRSQPQH
V: TRBV4-2; CDR3: ASSQEARGVQETQY
V: TRBV19; CDR3: ASQTGAATDTQY
V: TRBV7-2; CDR3: ASSLVAENQPQH
V: TRBV29-1; CDR3: SVGDRGLSNYGYT
V: TRBV30; CDR3: AWSAPESSYNEQF
V: TRBV10-3; CDR3: AISANAGQLNTEAF
V: TRBV30; CDR3: AWSRTGKFGGEQY
V: TRBV4-1; CDR3: ASSQPRQGGKNIQY
V: TRBV7-8; CDR3: ASSLASPGWGDTQY
V: TRBV30; CDR3: AWNRGSGTANSPLH
V: TRBV7-2; CDR3: ASSPHEVPYEQY
V: TRBV5-6; CDR3: ASSTSAGFSYT
V: TRBV2; CDR3: ASSERQGGEQY
V: TRBV29-1; CDR3: SVARGSNTEAF
V: TRBV7-9; CDR3: ASSLQTGGGTDTQY
V: TRBV2; CDR3: ASSGPYEQY
V: TRBV15; CDR3: ATSRHVGENEKLF
V: TRBV11-3; CDR3: ASSFDGDNEQF
V: TRBV10-3; CDR3: ATLPGQGSNQPQH
V: TRBV18; CDR3: ASSPLTGVEYGYT
V: TRBV2; CDR3: ASRRGAQETQY
V: TRBV14; CDR3: ASSQYRALNTEAF